Following are 17 T cell receptor beta chains from one sample sequenced in a study of blood T cell repertoires in COVID-19. Produced via immunoSEQ multiplex PCR; TCRdb's table is partial and in-frame only. This table has about 60,000 clones, 88% appearing once. What was sequenced was peripheral blood. These receptors all come from a man between 60 and 75 years old with acute or convalescent COVID-19.

V is TRBV4-1 and J is TRBJ1-6; perhaps TRBD1 as D (5 bases). Deletions cut 1 base from V and 7 bases from J, with 17 bases between. The CDR3 consists of 17 residues. In germline, CDR1 is MGHRA, CDR2 YSYEKL. In DNA form, the CDR3 reads TGCGCCAGCAGCCAAGCCGGCTCCTCTCGGGGGAATTCACCCCTCCACTTT. Its translation is CASSQAGSSRGNSPLHF.

CDR3 nucleotides: TGTGCCAGCAGTTTGGGACAGGGCAGGACCGGGGAGCTGTTTTTT. It yields the protein CASSLGQGRTGELFF. V gene TRBV27 combines with J gene TRBJ2-2, with 9 bases identical to TRBD1. The CDR3 is 15 amino acids. J gave up 5 bases and V 3 bases, and 4 bases lay outside the gene matches. The germline gives CDR1 MNHEY, CDR2 SMNVEV (reference sequence).

The V call is TRBV11-1, the J call TRBJ2-5, with 7 positions matching TRBD1. CDR1 is SGHAT, CDR2 FQDESV, per germline (reference sequence). Germline trimming cut 0 bases from V and 9 bases from J; bases unmatched to any gene: 7. The CDR3 consists of 14 residues. CDR3 nucleotide sequence: TGTGCCAGCAGCTTAGCAGCAGGGGGACGGGCCCAGTACTTC. Translating gives CASSLAAGGRAQYF.

The CDR3 sequence: CASSPSGGTPNEQYF. In DNA form, the CDR3 reads TGTGCCAGCAGCCCCTCTGGCGGGACCCCTAACGAGCAGTACTTC. This sequence joins TRBV7-9 and TRBJ2-7, with D possibly matching TRBD2 (6 bases). This CDR3 region has 15 residues. Germline V gene sequence: CDR1 SEHNR, CDR2 FQNEAQ (reference sequence). V was cut by 5 bases and J by 5 bases, with 19 bases left in between.

J is TRBJ1-1 and V is TRBV21-1. TRBV21-1 is recorded as a pseudogene. The length of the CDR3 is 17 residues. The DNA of the CDR3 is TGTGCCAGCAGCAGAGTCAAGGGCGGGGGTCTGAACACTGAAGCTTTCTTT. This codes for CASSRVKGGGLNTEAFF.

The chain uses TRBV7-9 and TRBJ1-1, with D unclear. The V and J ends lost 11 bases and 5 bases respectively, with 15 bases between them. The CDR3 consists of 12 residues. Per the germline V gene, CDR1 is SEHNR and CDR2 is FQNEAQ (reference sequence). The CDR3 sequence is CAAGGLWTEAFF. The CDR3 region has the DNA TGTGCCGCCGGCGGATTGTGGACTGAAGCTTTCTTT.

The rearrangement links TRBV3-1 (or the pseudogene TRBV3-2) to TRBJ1-2; 8 bases fit TRBD1. V lost 3 bases and J lost 7; bases outside the gene matches: 4. From germline, CDR1 is LGHDT and CDR2 YNNKEL (reference sequence). CDR3 size: 13 residues. The CDR3 DNA reads as TGTGCCAGCAGCCACCAGGGGGCGGGTGGCTACACCTTC. Translated, it gives CASSHQGAGGYTF.

This chain uses TRBV9 with TRBJ2-3; 7 bases are shared with TRBD2. This CDR3 is built from 16 residues. Germline CDR1 reads SGDLS; CDR2 reads YYNGEE. V lost 0 bases, J lost 2 bases, and 6 bases stayed unmatched. This CDR3 is CASSVGASGLTDTQYF. The CDR3, as DNA: TGTGCCAGCAGCGTAGGAGCTAGCGGACTCACAGATACGCAGTATTTT.

The genes are TRBV3-1 (or the pseudogene TRBV3-2) and TRBJ1-5, with 12 bases identical to TRBD1. Germline CDR1 reads LGHDT; CDR2 reads YNNKEL (reference sequence). The CDR3 has 16 amino acids. Trimming took 4 bases from V and 3 from J; bases not matched to a gene: 4. The CDR3 sequence is CASSPRDRGHNQPQHF. CDR3 DNA: TGTGCCAGCAGCCCCCGGGACAGGGGGCACAATCAGCCCCAGCATTTT.

This clone was found once. This rearrangement joins TRBV7-2 to TRBJ2-1; D is possibly TRBD2 (7 bases). This CDR3 contains 15 residues. Germline V gene sequence: CDR1 SGHTA, CDR2 FQGNSA. V was clipped by 2 bases and J by 6 bases, with 14 bases between them. The CDR3: CASSLLWEGGNEQFF. DNA of the CDR3: TGTGCCAGCAGCTTATTGTGGGAGGGGGGCAATGAGCAGTTCTTC.

The sample holds one count of this clone. The V and J genes are TRBV4-1 and TRBJ2-1, with 7 nucleotides matching TRBD1. The junction had 8 bases not matched to a gene; V was cut back by 0 bases and J by 3 bases. This CDR3 contains 17 residues. Per the germline V gene, CDR1 is MGHRA and CDR2 is YSYEKL. CDR3 nucleotide sequence: TGCGCCAGCAGCCAAGACGCTGGGACAGCCAACTACAATGAGCAGTTCTTC. Protein product: CASSQDAGTANYNEQFF.

The rearrangement joins TRBV10-3 to TRBJ2-1; 9 bases map to TRBD2. The germline CDR1 and CDR2 sequences are ENHRY and SYGVKD. This CDR3 contains 16 residues. V lost 6 bases to trimming and J lost 5 bases; unmatched junction nucleotides: 11. CDR3 bases: TGTGCCATCAGCCAAGGGACTAGCCGACGGGACAATGAGCAGTTCTTC. It translates to CAISQGTSRRDNEQFF.

The CDR3 loop is CASSLIGFRGPLNTEAFF. The CDR3 region has the DNA TGTGCCAGCAGCCTAATCGGGTTCCGAGGGCCCCTGAACACTGAAGCTTTCTTT. The chain couples TRBV11-2 to TRBJ1-1; D uncertain. Looked up from germline, CDR1 is SGHAT and CDR2 is FQNNGV. V lost 5 bases to trimming and J lost 0 bases, with 22 bases between them. CDR3 size: 18 residues.

The J gene is TRBJ1-5, the V gene TRBV10-3, with TRBD1 matching 9 bases. The J segment lost 3 bases and the V segment lost 3 bases, leaving 0 bases of the junction unmatched. CDR3 length: 14 amino acids. Germline assignment: CDR1 ENHRY and CDR2 SYGVKD. CDR3 DNA: TGTGCCATCAGTGAACAGGGGGCCAATCAGCCCCAGCATTTT. This gives the protein CAISEQGANQPQHF.

The V gene is TRBV3-1 (or the pseudogene TRBV3-2), the J gene TRBJ2-7; D perhaps matches TRBD1 (7 bases). CDR1 and CDR2 from the germline V gene are LGHDT and YNNKEL (reference sequence). V lost 4 bases to trimming and J lost 6 bases, with 13 bases between them. CDR3 size: 13 residues. CDR3 loop: CASSPRQGGEQYF. The CDR3, as DNA: TGTGCCAGCAGCCCCCGACAGGGAGGCGAGCAGTACTTC.

The chain is built from TRBV29-1 and TRBJ1-6; TRBD1 matches 9 bases. Germline lookup yields CDR1 SQVTM and CDR2 ANQGSEA. Trimming cost V 7 bases and J 7 bases; bases outside gene matches: 5. The CDR3 sequence is 13 residues long. CDR3 in DNA: TGCAGCGCCAAACAGGGGGCAAATTCACCCCTCCACTTT. It yields the protein CSAKQGANSPLHF.

This chain uses TRBV3-1 (or the pseudogene TRBV3-2) with TRBJ2-6, with D tentatively TRBD1 (7 bases). Trimming removed 0 bases from V and 0 bases from J, with 15 bases in between. The CDR3 extends over 19 amino acids. Germline V gives CDR1 LGHDT, CDR2 YNNKEL (reference sequence). For the CDR3, the DNA is TGTGCCAGCAGCCAAGATCGGAGGGGGCGTTACTCTGGGGCCAACGTCCTGACTTTC. Translation: CASSQDRRGRYSGANVLTF.